These 28 T cell receptor beta chains were sequenced from one sample in a study of T cells in localized non-small cell lung cancer. Profiled with immunoSEQ multiplex PCR; TCRdb holds only in-frame clones, not every one. In the table there are fewer than 45,000 clones, approximately 83% of which are singletons. Material: peripheral blood, obtained before any cancer treatment. These receptors were taken from a man aged 40 to 75 with stage I lung adenocarcinoma.

This clone appeared a single time. The chain has TRBV9 and TRBJ2-1; maybe TRBD2 (6 bases). Germline V gene data show CDR1 as SGDLS and CDR2 as YYNGEE. Trimming removed 0 bases from V and 7 bases from J, with 11 bases in between. The CDR3 runs to 14 residues. Here the CDR3 reads CASSVVGGSNEQFF. CDR3 in DNA: TGTGCCAGCAGCGTAGTAGGAGGGTCGAATGAGCAGTTCTTC.

The chain employs TRBV4-3 and TRBJ2-2, with 8 bases lining up with TRBD2. V shed 2 bases and J 4 bases; nucleotides not matched to a gene: 9. Germline V lookup: CDR1 LGHNA, CDR2 YSLEER. This CDR3 is built from 17 residues. CDR3 amino acids: CASSQFWLAGATGELFF. The CDR3 coding sequence is TGCGCCAGCAGCCAATTTTGGCTAGCGGGTGCCACCGGGGAGCTGTTTTTT.

This clone was observed a single time. J is TRBJ1-5 and V is TRBV10-3; 9 positions match TRBD1. The V segment lost 8 bases and the J segment 7 bases; nucleotides outside the gene matches: 9. Germline-derived CDR1 and CDR2 are ENHRY and SYGVKD. The CDR3 contains 14 residues. The chain's CDR3 is CAIDRGVFRQPQHF. The CDR3 bases are TGTGCCATCGACAGGGGGGTTTTTCGGCAGCCCCAGCATTTT.

The genes are TRBV4-3 and TRBJ2-5; 7 bases align to TRBD2. The CDR3 contains 14 residues. Germline V gene lookup returns CDR1 LGHNA and CDR2 YSLEER. V lost 1 base, J lost 7 bases, and 6 bases stayed unmatched. CDR3 nucleotide sequence: TGCGCCAGCAGCCAAGGGGGGAGGGCCGGGACCCAGTACTTC. Its protein product is CASSQGGRAGTQYF.

The chain links TRBV13 to TRBJ2-1, with 9 bases aligning to TRBD2. The CDR3 extends over 16 amino acids. Germline CDR1 is PRHDT and CDR2 is FYEKMQ (reference sequence). J lost 8 bases, V lost 4 bases, and 12 bases had no gene match. This chain's CDR3 is CASSSAGTSMVDEQFF. In DNA form, the CDR3 reads TGTGCCAGCAGCTCCGCCGGGACTAGCATGGTGGATGAGCAGTTCTTC.

The chain couples TRBV7-2 to TRBJ2-5, with no clear D. There are 12 residues in the CDR3. Germline values: CDR1 SGHTA, CDR2 FQGNSA. Trimming removed 1 base from V and 5 bases from J, with 5 bases in between. The CDR3 spells CASSLGLETQYF. DNA of the CDR3: TGTGCCAGCAGCTTAGGTTTGGAGACCCAGTACTTC.

The rearrangement joins TRBV2 to TRBJ2-1, with 7 bases that match TRBD2. This CDR3 has 13 residues. Germline lookup yields CDR1 SNHLY and CDR2 FYNNEI. V was pared by 8 bases and J by 9 bases, with 10 bases of the junction left unmatched. CDR3 nucleotides: TGTGCCAGCCGGGGCGGGAGAGTTGGTGAGCAGTTCTTC. It is translated as CASRGGRVGEQFF.

V is TRBV5-1 and J is TRBJ2-1; 10 nucleotides agree with TRBD2. Trimming cost V 6 bases and J 2 bases; bases outside gene matches: 8. The germline CDR1 and CDR2 sequences are SGHRS and YFSETQ. The CDR3 length is 16 residues. The CDR3 loop reads CASNPLAGATYNEQFF. The CDR3 DNA follows: TGCGCCAGCAACCCTCTAGCGGGAGCGACCTACAATGAGCAGTTCTTC.

The genes are TRBV14 and TRBJ2-5; 7 nucleotides align to TRBD2. The trim removed 0 bases at V and 8 bases at J, leaving 9 bases unmatched. Germline V gene sequence: CDR1 SGHDN, CDR2 FVKESK. The CDR3 consists of 15 residues. The CDR3 DNA reads as TGTGCCAGCAGCCAAGAACGAGCGGGGTCTGGAACCCAGTACTTC. The encoded protein is CASSQERAGSGTQYF.

V and J are TRBV5-1 and TRBJ2-2, with D unresolved. CDR1 and CDR2 (germline): SGHRS, YFSETQ. V gave up 0 bases and J gave up 4 bases, with 7 bases separating them. This CDR3 has 14 residues. CDR3 bases: TGCGCCAGCAGCTTGGACGGACCCACCGGGGAGCTGTTTTTT. Translated, it gives CASSLDGPTGELFF.

The V call is TRBV7-3, the J call TRBJ2-2; TRBD2 aligns across 10 bases. V lost 4 bases to trimming and J lost 6 bases; unmatched junction nucleotides: 5. The CDR3 has 15 residues. Germline CDR1 is SGHTA and CDR2 is FQGTGA. The CDR3 sequence is CASSSSGRAPGELFF. The CDR3 region has the DNA TGTGCCAGCAGCTCCAGCGGGAGGGCCCCCGGGGAGCTGTTTTTT. The full variable domain, in which reference TRBV7-3 and TRBJ2-2 provide the parts outside the CDR3, is GAGVSQTPSNKVTEKGKYVELRCDPISGHTALYWYRQSLGQGPEFLIYFQGTGAADDSGLPNDRFFAVRPEGSVSTLKIQRTERGDSAVYLCASSSSGRAPGELFFGEGSRLTVL.

The chain employs TRBV28 and TRBJ2-2; 7 bases line up with TRBD1. The germline gives CDR1 MDHEN, CDR2 SYDVKM. V lost 5 bases and J lost 2; bases outside the gene matches: 5. The CDR3 runs to 15 residues. The CDR3 sequence: CASSPGTENTGELFF. The CDR3 DNA reads TGTGCCAGCAGTCCGGGGACAGAAAACACCGGGGAGCTGTTTTTT.

J is TRBJ1-1 and V is TRBV7-8; 12 positions agree with TRBD1. This CDR3 has 17 residues. V lost 2 bases to trimming and J lost 4 bases; unmatched junction nucleotides: 8. CDR1 is SGHVS and CDR2 is FQNEAQ in the germline V gene. The CDR3 protein is CASSLRDRGRGSTEAFF. CDR3 DNA: TGTGCCAGCAGCTTACGGGACAGGGGGCGAGGATCCACTGAAGCTTTCTTT.

The rearrangement joins TRBV28 to TRBJ2-7; 12 bases fit TRBD2. The V and J ends lost 3 bases and 5 bases, in that order; junction bases with no gene match: 8. CDR3 size: 16 residues. CDR1 and CDR2 from the germline V gene are MDHEN and SYDVKM. The CDR3 coding sequence is TGTGCCAGCAGTTTCCTGACTAGCGGGAGTGGGAACGAGCAGTACTTC. Translating gives CASSFLTSGSGNEQYF.

The gene calls are TRBV5-3 and TRBJ2-2, with TRBD2 matching 14 bases. TRBV5-3 is an open reading frame, and its role is uncertain. The length of the CDR3 is 16 residues. Losses at the gene ends were 3 bases for V and 5 bases for J; bases not matched to a gene: 3. Here the CDR3 DNA reads TGTGCCAGAAGCTGCGGACTAGCGGGAGGAACCGGGGAGCTGTTTTTT. Protein: CARSCGLAGGTGELFF.

This clone was detected only once. This chain joins TRBV18 and TRBJ2-7; 9 positions agree with TRBD1. Germline V gene sequence: CDR1 KGHSH, CDR2 LQKENI. The CDR3 runs 15 residues. V shed 3 bases, J shed 1 base, and the junction held 4 bases outside the gene matches. CDR3 amino acids: CASSPDRGPSYEQYF. The CDR3 DNA is TGTGCCAGCTCACCGGACAGGGGACCTTCCTACGAGCAGTACTTC. Using reference TRBV18 and TRBJ2-7 for the parts outside the CDR3, the full variable domain is NAGVMQNPRHLVRRRGQEARLRCSPMKGHSHVYWYRQLPEEGLKFMVYLQKENIIDESGMPKERFSAEFPKEGPSILRIQQVVRGDSAAYFCASSPDRGPSYEQYFGPGTRLTVT.

This clone was detected only a few times. Its ends do not fully match the called genes, so a read error is possible. The V gene is TRBV7-7, the J gene TRBJ2-5; TRBD2 agrees at 14 bases. This CDR3 has 16 amino acids. Germline V gene sequence: CDR1 SSHAT, CDR2 FNYEAQ (reference sequence). The CDR3 sequence is CASTVIGLAGGETQYF. The CDR3, as DNA: TGTGCTAGCACCGTTATAGGACTAGCGGGAGGAGAGACCCAGTACTTC.

The genes are TRBV7-3 and TRBJ2-7; either TRBD1 or TRBD2 may supply D (5 bases each). CDR1 and CDR2 (germline): SGHTA, FQGTGA. The CDR3 is 14 amino acids. V was shortened by 5 bases and J by 3 bases, with 14 bases between the two germline ends. CDR3 in DNA: TGTGCCAGCAGCCCAGGGAGCGAAAACTACGAGCAGTACTTC. Translated: CASSPGSENYEQYF.

This chain connects TRBV27 to TRBJ1-2; 12 bases fit TRBD1. The V gene's germline CDR1 is MNHEY and CDR2 SMNVEV (reference sequence). The CDR3 sequence is 15 residues long. J was trimmed by 7 bases and V by 4 bases; bases with no gene match: 7. The DNA of the CDR3 is TGTGCCAGCAGTTCATCGGGGACAGGGGGCGGTGGCTACACCTTC. This encodes CASSSSGTGGGGYTF.

This chain connects TRBV7-9 to TRBJ1-1, with a possible D match to TRBD1 (6 bases). The germline gives CDR1 SEHNR, CDR2 FQNEAQ (reference sequence). The V gene lost 6 bases and the J gene lost 5 bases, with 19 bases spanning the gap. The CDR3 has 15 residues. The CDR3 sequence: CASRLTQGRGTEAFF. The CDR3 DNA is TGTGCCAGCAGATTGACCCAGGGGCGGGGGACTGAAGCTTTCTTT.

The gene calls are TRBV11-3 and TRBJ1-1; D uncertain. The CDR3 contains 13 residues. CDR1 SGHNT and CDR2 YENEEA come from the germline V gene. V was cut by 0 bases and J by 0 bases, with 2 bases left in between. Here the CDR3 DNA reads TGTGCCAGCAGCTTAGAGATGAACACTGAAGCTTTCTTT. Protein product: CASSLEMNTEAFF.

The chain is built from TRBV5-4 and TRBJ1-1; D is possibly TRBD1 (6 bases). This CDR3 contains 14 residues. V was cut by 5 bases and J by 4 bases, with 15 bases left in between. Germline loops: CDR1 SGHNT, CDR2 YYREEE (reference sequence). The CDR3 DNA follows: TGTGCCAGCAGGAAGATAGGGGGGAGCACTGAAGCTTTCTTT. Translation gives CASRKIGGSTEAFF.

This clone has a single count. The genes are TRBV5-4 and TRBJ2-7; TRBD2 matches at 9 bases. The CDR3 runs to 16 residues. Germline assignment: CDR1 SGHNT and CDR2 YYREEE (reference sequence). V lost 0 bases, J lost 5 bases, and 9 bases stayed unmatched. The CDR3 bases are TGTGCCAGCAGCTTGGAGGGTGGGGCTAGCGGGAACGAGCAGTACTTC. Amino acids: CASSLEGGASGNEQYF.

The chain uses TRBV15 and TRBJ1-4; no firm D call. In germline, CDR1 is LNHNV, CDR2 YYDKDF (reference sequence). Trimming removed 1 base from V and 2 bases from J, with 8 bases in between. The CDR3 length is 15 residues. The CDR3 DNA reads TGTGCCACCAGCAGAGTTGGCAGGACTAATGAAAAACTGTTTTTT. Translation: CATSRVGRTNEKLFF.

The CDR3 nucleotides are TGTGCCTGTAGGCTGGCTAGCAGTGCCGGGGAGCTGTTTTTT. Translated: CACRLASSAGELFF. The chain is built from TRBV6-5 and TRBJ2-2, with D perhaps TRBD2 (5 bases). Per the germline V gene, CDR1 is MNHEY and CDR2 is SVGAGI. Trimming removed 11 bases at V and 6 bases at J, with 19 bases between. The CDR3 runs to 14 residues.

The chain carries TRBV6-6 and TRBJ2-7, with 13 bases matching TRBD2. The CDR3 has 16 residues. Per germline, CDR1 MNHNY and CDR2 SVGAGI (reference sequence). Trimming removed 6 bases from V and 5 bases from J; junction bases left unmatched: 10. CDR3 loop: CASRKTGTSGIHEQYF. The CDR3 DNA reads TGTGCCAGCAGGAAAACCGGGACTAGCGGGATACACGAGCAGTACTTC.

The chain recombines TRBV4-1 with TRBJ2-3; the D is unclear. Germline assignment: CDR1 MGHRA and CDR2 YSYEKL. The CDR3 length is 15 residues. Trimming cost V 0 bases and J 4 bases, with 11 bases left between them. Here the CDR3 reads CASSQDGSPPDTQYF. CDR3 bases: TGCGCCAGCAGCCAAGATGGAAGTCCGCCAGATACGCAGTATTTT.

The chain joins TRBV5-1 to TRBJ2-3, with TRBD2 identical over 7 bases. Per the germline V gene, CDR1 is SGHRS and CDR2 is YFSETQ. There are 16 residues in the CDR3. Trimming took 0 bases from V and 2 from J; bases not matched to a gene: 6. CDR3: CASSLATGGLTDTQYF. CDR3 sequence (DNA): TGCGCCAGCAGCTTGGCAACGGGAGGCCTCACAGATACGCAGTATTTT.